Described below is a single T cell receptor beta chain sequence and its context. The data stem from a study of blood T cell repertoires in COVID-19. CDR3 length equals 18 residues. Deletions cut 5 bases from V and 1 base from J, with 23 bases between. Germline V lookup: CDR1 SEHNR, CDR2 FQNEAQ (reference sequence). Here immunoSEQ multiplex PCR was the method, and the copy in TCRdb shows in-frame clones only, minus some. The sample consists of about 110,000 clones, 71% of them appearing once. The chain combines TRBV7-9 with TRBJ1-1; D perhaps matches TRBD1 (6 bases). The TCR sequence derives from a human donor with acute or convalescent COVID-19. The donor label of this sample is uncertain. The sample taken for sequencing was peripheral blood. The CDR3 DNA follows: TGTGCCAGCAGCCCAGGGGTGTGGGGACAAGAGGGGAACACTGAAGCTTTCTTT. Its protein is CASSPGVWGQEGNTEAFF.